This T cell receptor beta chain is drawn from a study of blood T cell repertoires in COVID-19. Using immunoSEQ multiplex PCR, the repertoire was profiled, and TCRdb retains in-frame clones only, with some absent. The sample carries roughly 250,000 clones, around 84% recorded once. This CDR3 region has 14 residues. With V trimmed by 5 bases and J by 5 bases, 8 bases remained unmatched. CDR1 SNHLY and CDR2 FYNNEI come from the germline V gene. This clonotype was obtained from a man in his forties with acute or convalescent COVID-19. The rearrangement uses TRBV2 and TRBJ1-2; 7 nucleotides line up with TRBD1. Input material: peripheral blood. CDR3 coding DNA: TGTGCCAGCAGTAATGACAGGGATGGGTATGGCTACACCTTC. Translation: CASSNDRDGYGYTF.